A single count supports the clone carrying this TCR beta chain. Per germline, CDR1 SEHNR and CDR2 FQNEAQ (reference sequence). The V end lost 5 bases, the J end lost 4 bases, and 18 bases lay between the germline ends. CDR3 length: 16 amino acids. Positively selected for CCR7, the CD45RO-negative cells used as naive CD8 cells excluded terminally differentiated effector memory CD45RA+ cells. The healthy adult donors were HIV-negative and reported no recent acute infections or vaccinations. This sample was included in a study of shared clonotypes between healthy human individuals. Across several immunoSEQ plates, the genomic DNA of each subset was split evenly. Clones were read by immunoSEQ multiplex PCR, and TCRdb kept only the in-frame ones, dropping some. The sample carries approximately 840,000 clones, 95% to 97% recorded once.

The sequenced material came from naive CD8+ T cells sorted from blood. The sequence was collected from a man aged 25 to 40 in good health. The chain has TRBV7-9 and TRBJ2-1; tentatively, D is TRBD2 (6 bases). The CDR3 bases are TGTGCCAGCAGCGAAACGATGGGAGGAGGGTACAATGAGCAGTTCTTC. Residues: CASSETMGGGYNEQFF.